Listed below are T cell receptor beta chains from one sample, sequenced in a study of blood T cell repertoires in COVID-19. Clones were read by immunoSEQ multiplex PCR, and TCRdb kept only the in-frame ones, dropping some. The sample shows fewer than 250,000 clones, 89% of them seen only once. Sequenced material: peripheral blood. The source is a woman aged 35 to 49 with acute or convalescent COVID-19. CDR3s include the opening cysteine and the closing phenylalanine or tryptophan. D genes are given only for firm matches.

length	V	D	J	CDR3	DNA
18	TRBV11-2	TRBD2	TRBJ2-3	CASSLVAPAGARWDTQYF	TGTGCCAGCAGCTTAGTAGCGCCAGCGGGGGCCCGCTGGGATACGCAGTATTTT
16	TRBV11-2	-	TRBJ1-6	CASSSKQGSYNSPLHF	TGTGCCAGCAGCTCCAAACAGGGTTCCTATAATTCACCCCTCCACTTT
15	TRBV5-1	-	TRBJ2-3	CASSLTYSSTDTQYF	TGCGCCAGCAGCTTAACATATTCTAGCACAGATACGCAGTATTTT
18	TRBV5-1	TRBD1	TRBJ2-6	CASSLIIRGSSGANVLTF	TGCGCCAGCAGCTTGATAATCAGGGGGTCCTCTGGGGCCAACGTCCTGACTTTC
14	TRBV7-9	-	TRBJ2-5	CASSLNHPGNSRDF	TGTGCCAGCAGCTTAAACCACCCAGGGAACTCCAGGGACTTC
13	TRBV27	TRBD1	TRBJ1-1	CASSLRDSPQAFF	TGTGCCAGCAGTCTCCGGGACAGTCCGCAGGCTTTCTTT
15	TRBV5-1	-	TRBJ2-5	CASSLVGSSGETQYF	TGCGCCAGCAGCTTGGTAGGCAGTTCAGGGGAGACCCAGTACTTC
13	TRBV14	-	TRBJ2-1	CASSQNLPDEQFF	TGTGCCAGCAGCCAAAATCTTCCCGATGAGCAGTTCTTC
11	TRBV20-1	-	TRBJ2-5	CSARPEETQYF	TGCAGTGCTAGACCCGAAGAGACCCAGTACTTC
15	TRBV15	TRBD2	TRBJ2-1	CATREFSGGYNEQFF	TGTGCCACCAGAGAGTTTAGCGGGGGGTACAATGAGCAGTTCTTC
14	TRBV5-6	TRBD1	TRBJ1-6	CASSSTGGDSPLHF	TGTGCCAGCAGCTCAACAGGGGGTGATTCACCCCTCCACTTT
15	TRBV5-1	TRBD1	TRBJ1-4	CASSPGQPFSEKLFF	TGCGCCAGCAGCCCGGGACAGCCTTTTTCGGAAAAACTGTTTTTT
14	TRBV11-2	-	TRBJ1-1	CASSRRGRIGEAFF	TGTGCCAGCTCACGCCGGGGAAGGATCGGTGAAGCTTTCTTT
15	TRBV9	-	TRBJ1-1	CASSTGGGLNTEAFF	TGTGCCAGCAGCACCGGCGGGGGGTTAAACACTGAAGCTTTCTTT
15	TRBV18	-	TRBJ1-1	CASSPPGAPGAEAFF	TGTGCCAGCTCACCGCCCGGGGCTCCGGGGGCTGAAGCTTTCTTT
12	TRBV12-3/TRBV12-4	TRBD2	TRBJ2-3	CASTLAGGPSYF	TGTGCCAGCACCCTAGCGGGGGGACCCTCGTATTTT
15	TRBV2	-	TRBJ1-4	CASSEARGRHEKLFF	TGTGCCAGCAGTGAAGCGCGGGGGCGCCATGAAAAACTGTTTTTT
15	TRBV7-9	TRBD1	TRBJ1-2	CASRMPGQGAEGYTF	TGTGCCAGCAGGATGCCGGGACAGGGGGCGGAAGGCTACACCTTC
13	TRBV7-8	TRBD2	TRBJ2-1	CASSLSAGYEQFF	TGTGCCAGCAGCTTATCAGCGGGATATGAGCAGTTCTTC
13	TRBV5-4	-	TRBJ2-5	CASSPGGQETQYF	TGTGCCAGCAGCCCGGGTGGCCAAGAGACCCAGTACTTC
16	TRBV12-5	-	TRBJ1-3	CASGLTGIAPGNTIYF	TGTGCTAGTGGTTTGACAGGGATTGCTCCTGGAAACACCATATATTTT
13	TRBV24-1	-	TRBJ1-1	CATSLTENTEAFF	TGTGCCACCAGTCTTACAGAGAACACTGAAGCTTTCTTT